What follows are 17 T cell receptor beta chains derived from one specimen sequenced in a study of blood T cell repertoires in COVID-19. Here immunoSEQ multiplex PCR was the method, and the copy in TCRdb shows in-frame clones only, minus some. In the table there are about 160,000 clones, 70% to 90% of which are singletons. What was sequenced was peripheral blood. The receptors come from a man in his forties with acute or convalescent COVID-19.

The V call is TRBV7-2, the J call TRBJ2-3; a possible D gene is TRBD2 (5 bases). The V end lost 5 bases, the J end lost 2 bases, and 14 bases lay between the germline ends. The CDR3 sequence is 15 residues long. The V gene's germline CDR1 is SGHTA and CDR2 FQGNSA. CDR3 in amino acids: CASSLPRGNTDTQYF. CDR3 DNA: TGTGCCAGCAGCCTTCCTCGGGGTAACACAGATACGCAGTATTTT.

V is TRBV6-5 and J is TRBJ2-7; 10 bases are shared with TRBD1. CDR1 and CDR2 from the germline V gene are MNHEY and SVGAGI. CDR3 length equals 14 residues. Trimming took 7 bases from V and 7 from J; bases not matched to a gene: 10. The CDR3 DNA is TGTGCCAGCATTCGGGAGGACAGGGGGGGTGAGCAGTACTTC. Its translation is CASIREDRGGEQYF.

The chain uses TRBV19 and TRBJ1-2, with 7 bases that match TRBD1. The CDR3 is made up of 13 amino acids. Trimming cost V 9 bases and J 2 bases; bases outside gene matches: 6. CDR1 and CDR2 from the germline V gene are LNHDA and SQIVND (reference sequence). Written as DNA, the CDR3 is TGTGCCAGCCAACAACAGGGGAACTATGGCTACACCTTC. Protein: CASQQQGNYGYTF.

Details on this clone: Within the sample, other DNA sequences also encode this same CDR3. The rearrangement links TRBV2 to TRBJ2-5; no clear D. V shed 2 bases and J shed 4 bases, with 5 bases lying between them. This CDR3 has 12 residues. The germline V gene encodes CDR1 SNHLY and CDR2 FYNNEI. The CDR3 protein is CASSENRETQYF. The CDR3 DNA sequence: TGTGCCAGCAGTGAAAACAGAGAGACCCAGTACTTC.

CDR3 region: CAISALPRNSPLHF. Here the CDR3 DNA reads TGTGCCATCAGTGCCCTTCCCAGGAATTCACCCCTCCACTTT. The chain employs TRBV10-3 and TRBJ1-6, with D unclear. In germline, CDR1 is ENHRY, CDR2 SYGVKD. The V gene lost 4 bases and the J gene lost 7 bases, with 11 bases spanning the gap. The length of the CDR3 is 14 residues.

The rearrangement links TRBV10-3 to TRBJ1-2; TRBD1 matches 7 bases. CDR3 length: 16 amino acids. The junction had 15 bases not matched to a gene; V was cut back by 5 bases and J by 6 bases. CDR1 ENHRY and CDR2 SYGVKD come from the germline V gene. The CDR3 loop reads CAISIVYGQADNGYTF. The DNA for the CDR3 is TGTGCCATCAGTATCGTGTATGGACAGGCCGACAATGGCTACACCTTC.

The V gene is TRBV14, the J gene TRBJ2-5; 9 nucleotides line up with TRBD1. The CDR3 consists of 19 residues. Trimming took 4 bases from V and 0 from J; bases not matched to a gene: 15. The germline CDR1 and CDR2 sequences are SGHDN and FVKESK. CDR3 DNA sequence: TGTGCCAGCAGCCGACACACCGGGACAGGGTCTTCCTACCAAGAGACCCAGTACTTC. Encoded protein: CASSRHTGTGSSYQETQYF.

V usage is TRBV9 and J usage is TRBJ2-1; tentative D call: TRBD2 (6 bases). The CDR3 totals 15 residues. Germline V lookup: CDR1 SGDLS, CDR2 YYNGEE. V was trimmed by 4 bases and J by 3 bases, leaving 14 bases between them. CDR3 bases: TGTGCCAGCAGCACCGGGGGTTCCTTCTACAATGAGCAGTTCTTC. Amino acid sequence: CASSTGGSFYNEQFF.

The CDR3 is CASSLGRGTGKYEQYF. CDR3 in DNA: TGTGCCAGCAGCTTAGGACGGGGGACAGGGAAGTACGAGCAGTACTTC. The V call is TRBV11-2, the J call TRBJ2-7, with 9 bases aligning to TRBD1. Unmatched junction bases numbered 8, after V lost 1 base and J lost 4 bases. The CDR3 is 16 residues long. From germline, CDR1 is SGHAT and CDR2 FQNNGV. The variable domain in full, with the rest retrieved from reference TRBV11-2 and TRBJ2-7, is EAGVAQSPRYKIIEKRQSVAFWCNPISGHATLYWYQQILGQGPKLLIQFQNNGVVDDSQLPKDRFSAERLKGVDSTLKIQPAKLEDSAVYLCASSLGRGTGKYEQYFGPGTRLTVT.

This chain uses TRBV7-7 with TRBJ2-5, with D hard to call. The CDR3 runs to 14 residues. V shed 5 bases and J shed 1 base, with 11 bases lying between them. Looked up from germline, CDR1 is SSHAT and CDR2 is FNYEAQ (reference sequence). CDR3 sequence reads: CASSEMVGQETQYF. CDR3 DNA: TGTGCCAGCAGCGAAATGGTCGGCCAAGAGACCCAGTACTTC. Drawing the rest from reference TRBV7-7 and TRBJ2-5, the complete variable domain is GAGVSQSPRYKVTKRGQDVTLRCDPISSHATLYWYQQALGQGPEFLTYFNYEAQPDKSGLPSDRFSAERPEGSISTLTIQRTEQRDSAMYRCASSEMVGQETQYFGPGTRLLVL.

J is TRBJ1-3 and V is TRBV6-5; TRBD1 might be the D (6 bases). The V end was cut by 11 bases, the J end by 0 bases, with 11 bases between. The CDR3 runs to 13 residues. Germline CDR1 is MNHEY and CDR2 is SVGAGI. In DNA, the CDR3 is TGTGCCGCAGGGGATAGCTCTGGAAACACCATATATTTT. This translates into CAAGDSSGNTIYF.

The gene calls are TRBV27 and TRBJ1-5; TRBD1 might be the D (5 bases). There are 16 residues in the CDR3. V was shortened by 2 bases and J by 3 bases, with 14 bases between the two germline ends. Germline CDR1 and CDR2: MNHEY and SMNVEV (reference sequence). CDR3 sequence (DNA): TGTGCCAGCAGTTTAACAACGGCGGGACCCAATCAGCCCCAGCATTTT. Protein product: CASSLTTAGPNQPQHF.

The chain links TRBV11-1 to TRBJ2-1; D call uncertain. Germline V gene sequence: CDR1 SGHAT, CDR2 FQDESV (reference sequence). The CDR3 consists of 12 residues. V was clipped by 5 bases and J by 7 bases, with 9 bases between them. CDR3: CASSPQENEQFF. The CDR3 DNA is TGTGCCAGCAGCCCCCAGGAAAATGAGCAGTTCTTC. The full variable domain, in which reference TRBV11-1 and TRBJ2-1 provide the parts outside the CDR3, is EAEVAQSPRYKITEKSQAVAFWCDPISGHATLYWYRQILGQGPELLVQFQDESVVDDSQLPKDRFSAERLKGVDSTLKIQPAELGDSAMYLCASSPQENEQFFGPGTRLTVL.

The V call is TRBV18, the J call TRBJ2-5; 8 bases align to TRBD2. From germline, CDR1 is KGHSH and CDR2 LQKENI. Trimming took 6 bases from V and 7 from J; bases not matched to a gene: 22. CDR3 size: 18 residues. This CDR3 is CASSTGNSGTANEGTQYF. CDR3 nucleotides: TGTGCCAGCTCTACGGGAAATAGCGGGACCGCCAATGAGGGGACCCAGTACTTC.

V usage is TRBV4-1 and J usage is TRBJ2-7, with 12 bases aligning to TRBD2. The CDR3 consists of 16 residues. From germline, CDR1 is MGHRA and CDR2 YSYEKL. Trimming cost V 0 bases and J 5 bases; bases outside gene matches: 5. The CDR3 DNA reads as TGCGCCAGCAGCCAAGATGCAGGACTAGCGGGGAACGAGCAGTACTTC. Residues: CASSQDAGLAGNEQYF.

The chain recombines TRBV12-3 or TRBV12-4 with TRBJ2-7; TRBD2 might be the D (6 bases). Trimming stripped 6 bases from V and 4 bases from J, with 13 bases between. The CDR3 has 13 residues. This CDR3 is CASRPNGGYEQYF. The CDR3 DNA sequence: TGTGCCAGCAGACCCAACGGAGGGTACGAGCAGTACTTC.

This chain connects TRBV7-8 to TRBJ1-5; 7 nucleotides agree with TRBD1. Germline V gene data show CDR1 as SGHVS and CDR2 as FQNEAQ. The CDR3 length is 15 residues. Unmatched junction bases numbered 5, after V lost 5 bases and J lost 1 base. The CDR3: CASSPGGHSNQPQHF. CDR3 nucleotide sequence: TGTGCCAGCAGCCCAGGGGGGCACAGCAATCAGCCCCAGCATTTT.